The 21 T cell receptor beta chains below were found in one sample sequenced in a study of blood T cell repertoires in COVID-19. Here immunoSEQ multiplex PCR was the method, and the copy in TCRdb shows in-frame clones only, minus some. The table lists roughly 71,000 clones, 85% of them singletons. The sample taken for sequencing was peripheral blood. The receptors stem from a man between 45 and 60 years old with acute or convalescent COVID-19.

J is TRBJ2-1 and V is TRBV6-1; 14 nucleotides agree with TRBD2. V shed 3 bases and J 5 bases; nucleotides not matched to a gene: 6. This CDR3 spans 17 amino acids. CDR1 and CDR2 (germline): MNHNS, SASEGT. The DNA of the CDR3 is TGTGCCAGCAGTGATTCCGGACTAGCGGGGGGCGACAATGAGCAGTTCTTC. It codes for CASSDSGLAGGDNEQFF.

The chain combines TRBV2 with TRBJ1-2; 10 bases fit TRBD1. Germline V gene sequence: CDR1 SNHLY, CDR2 FYNNEI. The V and J ends lost 7 bases and 7 bases, in that order; junction bases with no gene match: 9. The CDR3 contains 14 residues. The CDR3 bases are TGTGCCAGCAATCCGGGACAGGGGAGAGGTGGCTACACCTTC. Translated, it gives CASNPGQGRGGYTF.

The genes are TRBV5-4 and TRBJ2-5; 11 nucleotides agree with TRBD1. Trimming at V came to 2 bases and at J to 4 bases, leaving 7 bases not matched to a gene. The length of the CDR3 is 16 residues. Germline V lookup: CDR1 SGHNT, CDR2 YYREEE (reference sequence). CDR3 protein: CASSFRTGGRGETQYF. Written as DNA, the CDR3 is TGTGCCAGCAGCTTCAGGACAGGGGGCCGAGGAGAGACCCAGTACTTC.

V is TRBV5-6 and J is TRBJ1-4, with TRBD1 matching over 9 bases. The V gene end was trimmed by 4 bases and the J gene end by 8 bases; junction bases not matched to a gene: 6. The CDR3 contains 14 residues. From germline, CDR1 is SGHDT and CDR2 YYEEEE. DNA of the CDR3: TGTGCCAGCAGCCTCAGGACAGGGGTGGAAAAACTGTTTTTT. Its protein product is CASSLRTGVEKLFF.

The chain has TRBV30 and TRBJ2-5; D perhaps matches TRBD1 (6 bases). The germline CDR1 and CDR2 sequences are GTSNPN and SVGIG (reference sequence). The CDR3 extends over 13 amino acids. V was cut by 7 bases and J by 3 bases, with 15 bases left in between. The CDR3 DNA reads TGTGCCTTTTACAGGGCAGATAAAGAGACCCAGTACTTC. This gives the protein CAFYRADKETQYF.

V and J are TRBV5-1 and TRBJ2-1; no reliable D call. Per germline, CDR1 SGHRS and CDR2 YFSETQ. This CDR3 contains 12 residues. V shed 4 bases and J shed 10 bases, with 12 bases lying between them. The CDR3: CASSITDQEQFF. As DNA, the CDR3 is TGCGCCAGCAGCATTACAGACCAAGAGCAGTTCTTC.

The chain uses TRBV11-1 and TRBJ1-1; tentative D call: TRBD1 (5 bases). Deletions cut 3 bases from V and 3 bases from J, with 8 bases between. The CDR3 sequence is 13 residues long. Germline lookup yields CDR1 SGHAT and CDR2 FQDESV (reference sequence). The CDR3 protein is CASSFGGDTEAFF. The DNA of the CDR3 is TGTGCCAGCAGCTTTGGGGGGGACACTGAAGCTTTCTTT.

The CDR3 reads CASSPGQSSYNSPLHF. In DNA form, the CDR3 reads TGTGCCAGCAGTCCTGGACAGAGCTCCTATAATTCACCCCTCCACTTT. This sequence joins TRBV28 and TRBJ1-6; D perhaps matches TRBD1 (6 bases). Between the trimmed V and J ends, which lost 5 bases and 0 bases, there was a span of 11 bases. Germline CDR1 reads MDHEN; CDR2 reads SYDVKM. The CDR3 loop spans 16 amino acids.

This chain connects TRBV2 to TRBJ2-3; D perhaps matches TRBD2 (5 bases). V dropped 3 bases and J dropped 1 base, with 11 bases sitting between them. Germline assignment: CDR1 SNHLY and CDR2 FYNNEI. CDR3 length: 15 residues. The CDR3 region has the DNA TGTGCCAGCAGTGACGGGGTTCGGGGCACAGATACGCAGTATTTT. This sequence encodes CASSDGVRGTDTQYF.

The V gene is TRBV5-1, the J gene TRBJ2-7; possible D gene TRBD1, 6 bases. Per the germline V gene, CDR1 is SGHRS and CDR2 is YFSETQ. The V and J ends lost 2 bases and 1 base respectively, with 10 bases between them. The CDR3 is 14 amino acids. This CDR3 reads CASSFRGGSYEQYF. The DNA for the CDR3 is TGCGCCAGCAGCTTCAGGGGCGGTTCCTACGAGCAGTACTTC.

The chain combines TRBV5-1 with TRBJ1-4; D not certain. CDR3 length: 12 residues. Trimming took 0 bases from V and 7 from J, leaving 4 bases between them. Germline V gives CDR1 SGHRS, CDR2 YFSETQ. CDR3 residues: CASSLDTEKLFF. The CDR3 coding sequence is TGCGCCAGCAGCTTGGACACTGAAAAACTGTTTTTT.

The chain carries TRBV24-1 and TRBJ2-3, with D unresolved. CDR3 length: 16 amino acids. Trimming cost V 0 bases and J 8 bases, with 17 bases left between them. Germline V gene sequence: CDR1 KGHDR, CDR2 SFDVKD. This CDR3 reads CATSDLPTADIVTQYF. CDR3 bases: TGTGCCACCAGTGATTTGCCGACGGCGGATATAGTTACGCAGTATTTT.

The chain couples TRBV5-1 to TRBJ2-5, with D perhaps matching TRBD1 (5 bases). This CDR3 region has 15 residues. The germline V and J ends were trimmed by 0 bases and 4 bases, with 13 bases remaining between them. Germline CDR1 SGHRS, CDR2 YFSETQ. The CDR3 bases are TGCGCCAGCAGCTTGGCCCCAGGGTCGGGAGAGACCCAGTACTTC. Amino acids: CASSLAPGSGETQYF.

The V call is TRBV5-1, the J call TRBJ2-7, with 7 bases matching TRBD2. Germline V gives CDR1 SGHRS, CDR2 YFSETQ. V lost 3 bases, J lost 0 bases, and 6 bases stayed unmatched. The CDR3 extends over 15 amino acids. This CDR3 is CASSYFGEGSYEQYF. CDR3 coding DNA: TGCGCCAGCAGCTACTTTGGGGAGGGCTCCTACGAGCAGTACTTC.

This clone appeared a single time. The chain joins TRBV4-2 to TRBJ2-2; no definite D call. The germline V gene encodes CDR1 LGHNA and CDR2 YNFKEQ. The CDR3 has 13 residues. V lost 8 bases and J lost 5, with 12 bases in between. CDR3 nucleotides: TGTGCCAGCGGGCTAACTGGGACCGGGGAGCTGTTTTTT. Translated, it gives CASGLTGTGELFF.

V gene TRBV3-1 (or the pseudogene TRBV3-2) combines with J gene TRBJ1-1; the D is unclear. CDR3 length equals 15 residues. Germline V gene data show CDR1 as LGHDT and CDR2 as YNNKEL (reference sequence). Trimming removed 0 bases at V and 1 base at J, with 9 bases between. CDR3 loop: CASSQDPWANTEAFF. CDR3 nucleotides: TGTGCCAGCAGCCAAGACCCGTGGGCGAACACTGAAGCTTTCTTT.

This chain connects TRBV9 to TRBJ2-2, with 9 bases lining up with TRBD2. Losses at the gene ends were 0 bases for V and 2 bases for J; bases not matched to a gene: 5. Per the germline V gene, CDR1 is SGDLS and CDR2 is YYNGEE. This CDR3 has 17 amino acids. The CDR3 region is CASSVASGVSNTGELFF. CDR3 bases: TGTGCCAGCAGCGTAGCTAGCGGGGTTTCAAACACCGGGGAGCTGTTTTTT.

The genes are TRBV7-2 and TRBJ2-5; 12 bases align to TRBD2. CDR1 and CDR2 from the germline V gene are SGHTA and FQGNSA. J was trimmed by 5 bases and V by 5 bases; bases with no gene match: 9. The CDR3 has 16 residues. In DNA, the CDR3 is TGTGCCAGCAGCGTACGACTAGCGGGGGTTGGGGAGACCCAGTACTTC. As protein: CASSVRLAGVGETQYF. The variable domain in full, with the rest retrieved from reference TRBV7-2 and TRBJ2-5, is GAGVSQSPSNKVTEKGKDVELRCDPISGHTALYWYRQSLGQGLEFLIYFQGNSAPDKSGLPSDRFSAERTGGSVSTLTIQRTQQEDSAVYLCASSVRLAGVGETQYFGPGTRLLVL.

V gene TRBV2 combines with J gene TRBJ2-1, with 14 bases lining up with TRBD2. This CDR3 comprises 14 residues. Germline assignment: CDR1 SNHLY and CDR2 FYNNEI. Losses at the gene ends were 7 bases for V and 6 bases for J; bases not matched to a gene: 2. The CDR3 spells CASNGLAGGNEQFF. CDR3 nucleotide sequence: TGTGCCAGCAACGGACTAGCGGGGGGCAATGAGCAGTTCTTC.

This chain uses TRBV2 with TRBJ2-3; 7 nucleotides line up with TRBD1. Germline trimming cut 4 bases from V and 14 bases from J; bases unmatched to any gene: 12. Germline V gene lookup returns CDR1 SNHLY and CDR2 FYNNEI. CDR3 length equals 13 residues. For the CDR3, the DNA is TGTGCCAGCAGTGTCCAGGGGGTTGGGGTTTGGTATTTT. Its translation: CASSVQGVGVWYF.

The chain carries TRBV29-1 and TRBJ1-3; 7 bases align to TRBD1. Looked up from germline, CDR1 is SQVTM and CDR2 is ANQGSEA. The CDR3 is 16 residues long. The V gene end was trimmed by 7 bases and the J gene end by 4 bases; junction bases not matched to a gene: 16. CDR3 DNA: TGCAGCGGCGGGGACAGCGGAGACCCTCTCGGAAACACCATATATTTT. It yields the protein CSGGDSGDPLGNTIYF.